This T cell receptor (beta chain) was captured in a study of T-cell reconstitution after alpha-beta-depleted transplantation in children. TCRbeta library construction was performed incorporating unique molecular identifiers. MiXCR, run by TCRdb on the PCR reads, gives a single entry per CDR3 protein. The sample shows 250,000 to 350,000 distinct CDR3 sequences, more than 8% of them seen only once. Germline loops: CDR1 KGHDR, CDR2 SFDVKD. V was pared by 3 bases and J by 3 bases, with 5 bases of the junction left unmatched. The CDR3 is 15 residues long. This clonotype was recorded a few times. V is TRBV24-1 and J is TRBJ2-5; 8 bases align to TRBD1. This clonotype was obtained from a human donor who donated a stem cell graft to a child with SCID. The starting material was PBMCs from the stem cell graft donor, obtained from the stem cell graft. The CDR3 region has the DNA TGTGCCACCAGTGATCCGGGACAGGCGGAAGAGACCCAGTACTTC. It is translated as CATSDPGQAEETQYF.